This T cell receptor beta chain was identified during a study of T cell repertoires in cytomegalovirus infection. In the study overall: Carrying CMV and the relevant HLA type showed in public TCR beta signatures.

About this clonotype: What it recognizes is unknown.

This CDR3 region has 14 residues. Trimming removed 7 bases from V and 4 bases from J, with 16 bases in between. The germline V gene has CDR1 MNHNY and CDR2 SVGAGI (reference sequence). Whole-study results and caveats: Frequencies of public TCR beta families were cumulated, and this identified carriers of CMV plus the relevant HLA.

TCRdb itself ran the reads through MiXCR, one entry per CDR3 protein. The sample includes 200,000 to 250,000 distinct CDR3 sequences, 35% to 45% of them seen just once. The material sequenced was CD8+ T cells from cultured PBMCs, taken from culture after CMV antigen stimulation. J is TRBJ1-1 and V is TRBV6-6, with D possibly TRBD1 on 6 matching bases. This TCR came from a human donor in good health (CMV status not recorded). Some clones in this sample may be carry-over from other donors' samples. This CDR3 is CASTSGGGSTEAFF. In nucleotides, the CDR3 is TGTGCCAGCACCTCCGGAGGGGGGTCCACTGAAGCTTTCTTT.